This T cell receptor (beta chain) was captured by sequencing in a study of blood T cell repertoires in COVID-19. Study-wide context: The study drew acute and convalescent COVID-19 samples from the United States, Italy and Spain.

CDR3 length: 13 residues. Germline V gene sequence: CDR1 LNHDA, CDR2 SQIVND (reference sequence). V dropped 4 bases and J dropped 5 bases, with 9 bases sitting between them. Per the study methods: Researchers report that nucleated cell counts were estimated from reference gene primer amplification. This table comes from immunoSEQ multiplex PCR, and its TCRdb copy is limited to in-frame clones, with some not included. That table is the source of V, J and clone size, and D and trimming were worked out from the DNA. The sample consists of about 200,000 clones, around 90% of them appearing once. The sequence derives from a man in his fifties or sixties with active or convalescent COVID-19. V gene TRBV19 combines with J gene TRBJ2-1; a possible D gene is TRBD2 (6 bases). Sequenced: peripheral blood. The CDR3 region has the DNA TGTGCCAGTAGTAAGGGACTGAACAATGAGCAGTTCTTC. This sequence encodes CASSKGLNNEQFF.